Listed here are 21 T cell receptor beta chains from one sample, sequenced in a study of blood T cell repertoires in COVID-19. Data came from immunoSEQ multiplex PCR; TCRdb stores just in-frame clones and leaves some out. Here the sample spans 50,000 to 65,000 clones, approximately 89% being singletons. The sample was peripheral blood. The source of these receptors is a human donor in a cohort sampled during active COVID-19.

This clone came up once. This chain links TRBV28 with TRBJ1-1; a weak D match, TRBD1 (6 bases). V was clipped by 5 bases and J by 2 bases, with 15 bases between them. This CDR3 spans 15 amino acids. The germline V gene encodes CDR1 MDHEN and CDR2 SYDVKM. In nucleotides, the CDR3 is TGTGCCAGCAGTCCCCAAGGGGGGGTTAACACTGAAGCTTTCTTT. It specifies CASSPQGGVNTEAFF.

Comment on this clone: Within the sample, other DNA sequences also encode this same CDR3. V is TRBV28 and J is TRBJ2-7, with D perhaps matching TRBD1 (5 bases). V dropped 6 bases and J dropped 4 bases, with 10 bases sitting between them. This CDR3 is 12 amino acids long. The germline gives CDR1 MDHEN, CDR2 SYDVKM. In DNA form, the CDR3 reads TGTGCCAGCAGCCCTCGACAGTACGAGCAGTACTTC. Translated, it gives CASSPRQYEQYF.

This clone was observed a few times. The genes are TRBV7-3 and TRBJ2-1; 12 nucleotides agree with TRBD2. The J segment lost 8 bases and the V segment lost 4 bases, leaving 6 bases of the junction unmatched. CDR3 length: 15 residues. CDR1 and CDR2 (germline): SGHTA, FQGTGA. CDR3 bases: TGTGCCAGCAGCTCCGGACTAGCGGGGTGGGATGAGCAGTTCTTC. This translates into CASSSGLAGWDEQFF.

Written as DNA, the CDR3 is TGTGCCAGCAGCCGAGGGGGTGGGTACGAGCAGTACTTC. Amino acid sequence: CASSRGGGYEQYF. The rearrangement uses TRBV9 and TRBJ2-7, with D possibly TRBD1 on 6 matching bases. V gave up 4 bases and J gave up 4 bases, with 12 bases separating them. The CDR3 has 13 residues. Germline values: CDR1 SGDLS, CDR2 YYNGEE.

A word on this clone: The identical CDR3 is also encoded by other nucleotide sequences in the sample. The rearrangement uses TRBV30 and TRBJ1-1; D might be TRBD1 (5 bases). The V end lost 0 bases, the J end lost 2 bases, and 7 bases lay between the germline ends. Per the germline V gene, CDR1 is GTSNPN and CDR2 is SVGIG (reference sequence). The CDR3 is 13 amino acids. The CDR3 spells CAWSVDSNTEAFF. CDR3 nucleotide sequence: TGTGCCTGGAGTGTAGACAGTAACACTGAAGCTTTCTTT.

The chain joins TRBV5-1 to TRBJ1-6; D not resolved. This CDR3 has 14 residues. CDR1 SGHRS and CDR2 YFSETQ come from the germline V gene. V was cut by 5 bases and J by 6 bases, with 12 bases left in between. The CDR3 spells CASSAGVINSPLHF. The DNA of the CDR3 is TGCGCCAGCAGTGCCGGGGTAATTAATTCACCCCTCCACTTT.

V gene TRBV7-8 combines with J gene TRBJ1-5; D is undetermined. The V end lost 1 base, the J end lost 7 bases, and 8 bases lay between the germline ends. Germline lookup yields CDR1 SGHVS and CDR2 FQNEAQ. This CDR3 has 13 amino acids. CDR3 nucleotides: TGTGCCAGCAGCTTAGGGAGAGGGCAGCCCCAGCATTTT. Translating it yields CASSLGRGQPQHF.

The DNA for the CDR3 is TGTGCCAGCAGCCCTAGGCGAGGGAATGGAAACACCATATATTTT. Its translation is CASSPRRGNGNTIYF. The chain combines TRBV6-6 with TRBJ1-3; D call uncertain. Trimming cost V 6 bases and J 3 bases, with 15 bases left between them. The CDR3 spans 15 residues. CDR1 is MNHNY, CDR2 SVGAGI, per germline (reference sequence).

V usage is TRBV6-1 and J usage is TRBJ1-1; a weak D match, TRBD1 (6 bases). The V end was cut by 2 bases, the J end by 7 bases, with 8 bases between. Germline CDR1 is MNHNS and CDR2 is SASEGT. The CDR3 spans 12 residues. The CDR3 protein is CASSERDNEAFF. In DNA form, the CDR3 reads TGTGCCAGCAGTGAACGGGACAATGAAGCTTTCTTT.

V usage is TRBV12-5 and J usage is TRBJ1-1; a weak D match, TRBD1 (6 bases). Trimming cost V 5 bases and J 4 bases, with 17 bases left between them. The CDR3 runs to 15 residues. CDR1 and CDR2 from the germline V gene are LGHNT and FRNRAP. The CDR3 is CASGLSQGARTEAFF. CDR3 sequence (DNA): TGTGCTAGTGGTCTTTCACAGGGTGCTCGCACTGAAGCTTTCTTT.

The CDR3 is CASSGTGDRARRHEQYF. As DNA, the CDR3 is TGTGCCAGCAGCGGGACAGGGGATCGGGCTCGACGCCACGAGCAGTACTTC. The V gene is TRBV27, the J gene TRBJ2-7; 10 nucleotides align to TRBD1. Trimming at V came to 6 bases and at J to 5 bases, leaving 16 bases not matched to a gene. The CDR3 spans 17 residues. The germline V gene encodes CDR1 MNHEY and CDR2 SMNVEV (reference sequence).

The chain joins TRBV2 to TRBJ1-4; D unclear. The CDR3 sequence is 13 residues long. Trimming took 4 bases from V and 8 from J, leaving 11 bases between them. Per germline, CDR1 SNHLY and CDR2 FYNNEI. CDR3 sequence: CASSAPPREKLFF. In nucleotides, the CDR3 is TGTGCCAGCAGTGCCCCCCCGAGAGAAAAACTGTTTTTT. Together with reference TRBV2 and TRBJ1-4, the CDR3 gives the full variable domain: EPEVTQTPSHQVTQMGQEVILRCVPISNHLYFYWYRQILGQKVEFLVSFYNNEISEKSEIFDDQFSVERPDGSNFTLKIRSTKLEDSAMYFCASSAPPREKLFFGSGTQLSVL.

The V and J genes are TRBV21-1 and TRBJ2-1; the D call TRBD2 from the table was never checked on the DNA. TRBV21-1 is noted as a pseudogene. The CDR3 is 17 residues long. CDR3 DNA sequence: TGTGCCAGCAGCAAAACCGTCCCGGGGTCCCCTTACAATGAGCAGTTCTTC. It encodes CASSKTVPGSPYNEQFF.

V gene TRBV7-3 combines with J gene TRBJ1-1, with D maybe TRBD1 (5 bases). The germline V gene has CDR1 SGHTA and CDR2 FQGTGA. This CDR3 spans 11 amino acids. Trimming cost V 7 bases and J 9 bases, with 12 bases left between them. The CDR3 sequence: CASTGGTKAFF. The CDR3 DNA reads as TGTGCCAGCACCGGGGGGACCAAAGCTTTCTTT. Looking up the rest from reference TRBV7-3 and TRBJ1-1 gives the full variable domain: GAGVSQTPSNKVTEKGKYVELRCDPISGHTALYWYRQSLGQGPEFLIYFQGTGAADDSGLPNDRFFAVRPEGSVSTLKIQRTERGDSAVYLCASTGGTKAFFGQGTRLTVV.

This clone has more than one count but fewer than ten. The V and J genes are TRBV25-1 and TRBJ2-7, with 10 bases fitting TRBD2. CDR3 length equals 16 residues. After removal of 8 bases from V and 1 base from J, the junction contained 11 bases not matched to a gene. Per the germline V gene, CDR1 is MGHDK and CDR2 is SYGVNS. The CDR3 sequence: CASWGFSGRGSYEQYF. The DNA of the CDR3 is TGTGCCAGCTGGGGTTTCAGCGGGAGGGGGTCCTACGAGCAGTACTTC.

The chain links TRBV5-6 to TRBJ1-2; D gene ambiguous. The V end lost 5 bases, the J end lost 1 base, and 6 bases lay between the germline ends. The V gene's germline CDR1 is SGHDT and CDR2 YYEEEE. CDR3 length equals 12 residues. The CDR3 DNA sequence: TGTGCCAGCAGGGGAGTTAACTATGGCTACACCTTC. Translated, it gives CASRGVNYGYTF.

Here the CDR3 reads CASSLVRGQNTEAFF. The DNA for the CDR3 is TGTGCCAGCAGCTTAGTTAGGGGCCAGAACACTGAAGCTTTCTTT. The chain recombines TRBV7-8 with TRBJ1-1, with a possible D match to TRBD1 (5 bases). This CDR3 has 15 residues. Germline-derived CDR1 and CDR2 are SGHVS and FQNEAQ. The ends were cut back, 1 base at V and 1 base at J, with 10 bases in the middle.

The rearrangement uses TRBV6-5 and TRBJ2-1; maybe TRBD1 (6 bases). Germline CDR1 reads MNHEY; CDR2 reads SVGAGI. V gave up 6 bases and J gave up 8 bases, with 17 bases separating them. The CDR3 extends over 14 amino acids. The CDR3 region has the DNA TGTGCCAGCAGGGGGGCTTCTGGTGTGTATGAGCAGTTCTTC. As protein: CASRGASGVYEQFF.

V is TRBV10-3 and J is TRBJ1-2; unclear D gene. V lost 2 bases and J 0 bases, leaving 10 bases between the germline ends. The CDR3 is 15 amino acids. Germline-derived CDR1 and CDR2 are ENHRY and SYGVKD. The CDR3 DNA sequence: TGTGCCATCAGTGAGCCGTTAGCCGCTAACTATGGCTACACCTTC. Translating it yields CAISEPLAANYGYTF.

The chain is built from TRBV20-1 and TRBJ2-5, with TRBD2 identical over 10 bases. This CDR3 has 14 amino acids. With V trimmed by 3 bases and J by 5 bases, 6 bases remained unmatched. Looked up from germline, CDR1 is DFQATT and CDR2 is SNEGSKA (reference sequence). DNA for the CDR3: TGCAGTGCTAGTAGGTCTAGCGGGGGCGAGACCCAGTACTTC. It translates to CSASRSSGGETQYF.

The V gene is TRBV12-5, the J gene TRBJ2-4, with 12 positions matching TRBD2. This CDR3 spans 16 amino acids. J was trimmed by 7 bases and V by 6 bases; bases with no gene match: 10. From germline, CDR1 is LGHNT and CDR2 FRNRAP. CDR3 DNA: TGTGCTAGTGGACCCGGACTAGCGGGGAGTCGTAACATTCAGTACTTC. Amino acid sequence: CASGPGLAGSRNIQYF.